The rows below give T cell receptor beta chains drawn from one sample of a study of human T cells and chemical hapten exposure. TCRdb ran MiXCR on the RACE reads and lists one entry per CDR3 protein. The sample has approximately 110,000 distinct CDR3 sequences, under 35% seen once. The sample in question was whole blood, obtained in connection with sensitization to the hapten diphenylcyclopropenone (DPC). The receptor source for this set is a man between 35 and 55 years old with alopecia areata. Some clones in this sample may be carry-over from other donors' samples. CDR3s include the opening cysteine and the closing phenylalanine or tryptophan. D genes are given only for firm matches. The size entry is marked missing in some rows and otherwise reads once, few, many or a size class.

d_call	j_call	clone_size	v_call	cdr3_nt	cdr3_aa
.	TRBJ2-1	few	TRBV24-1	TGTGCCACCAGTGATCCGACACCCACCGAGAGCAATGAGCAGTTCTTC	CATSDPTPTESNEQFF
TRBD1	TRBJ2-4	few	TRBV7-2	TGTGCCAGCAGCTTTATGGGGAGAACAGGGGGGAACATTCAGTACTTC	CASSFMGRTGGNIQYF
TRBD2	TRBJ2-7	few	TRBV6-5	TGTGCCAGCAGTTACAGACAAGGGACTAGCGGGAGGAGAGAGCAGTACTTC	CASSYRQGTSGRREQYF
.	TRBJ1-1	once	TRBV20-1	TGCAGTGCTAAGTTCGCAGGGACGAATGAAGCTTTCTTT	CSAKFAGTNEAFF
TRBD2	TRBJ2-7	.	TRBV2	TGTGCCAGCAGTTCGACTAGCGGGAGGGCCTACGAGCAGTACTTC	CASSSTSGRAYEQYF
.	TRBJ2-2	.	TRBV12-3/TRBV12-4	TGTGCCAGCAGCCTGAACTCCGGGCTTGGCACCGGGGAGCTGTTTTTT	CASSLNSGLGTGELFF
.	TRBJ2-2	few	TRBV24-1	TGTGCCACCAGTGATTCTACAGGAAAAACCCTCACCGGGGAGCTGTTTTTT	CATSDSTGKTLTGELFF
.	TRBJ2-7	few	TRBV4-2	TGTGCCAGCAGCGCCACCGGGACACGGGCTTACGAGCAGTACTTC	CASSATGTRAYEQYF
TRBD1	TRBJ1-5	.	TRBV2	TGTGCCAGCAGAGGGACAGGTACTAATCAGCCCCAGCATTTT	CASRGTGTNQPQHF
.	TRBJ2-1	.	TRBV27	TGTGCCAGCACTCCCACCCAGTTCTCCTACAATGAGCAGTTCTTC	CASTPTQFSYNEQFF
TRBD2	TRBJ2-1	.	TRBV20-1	TGCAGTGCTAGATGGACTAGCGGGACCTACAATGAGCAGTTCTTC	CSARWTSGTYNEQFF
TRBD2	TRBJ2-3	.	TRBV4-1	TGCGCCAGCAGTCCCGAGGGACTAGCGGGCTTATATTTT	CASSPEGLAGLYF
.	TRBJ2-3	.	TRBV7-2	TGTGCCAGCAGCCAGACAGTGGGGGGCACAGATACGCAGTATTTT	CASSQTVGGTDTQYF
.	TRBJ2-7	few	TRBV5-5	TGTGCCAGCAGGCGGGACCTTTACTCCTACGAGCAGTACTTC	CASRRDLYSYEQYF
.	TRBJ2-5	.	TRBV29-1	TGCAGCGCCGCCGGGGGATTGGAGGCGGAGACCCAGTACTTC	CSAAGGLEAETQYF
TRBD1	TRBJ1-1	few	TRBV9	TGTGCCACCAAACCCCAAGACAGGGGCCGACCTGAAGCTTTCTTT	CATKPQDRGRPEAFF
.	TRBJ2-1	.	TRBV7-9	TGTGCCAGCAGCTCCCCGGACCTAGTGACGGAGTTGAATCCGCTCGATGAGCAGTTCTTC	CASSSPDLVTELNPLDEQFF
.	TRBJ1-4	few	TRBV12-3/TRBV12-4	TGTGCCAGCAGTCCGGACCAAAGCGGGGAAAAACTGTTTTTT	CASSPDQSGEKLFF
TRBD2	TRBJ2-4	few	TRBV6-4	TGTGCCAGCAGTGAAGTAGCGGGAGGGCCTGTCGGCATTCAGTACTTC	CASSEVAGGPVGIQYF
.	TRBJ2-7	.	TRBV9	TGTGCCAGCAGCGCCCAGACAGATTACGAGCAGTACTTC	CASSAQTDYEQYF
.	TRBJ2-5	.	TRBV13	TGTGCCAGCAGCTTAGTAGTAGCGCAGACCCAGTACTTC	CASSLVVAQTQYF
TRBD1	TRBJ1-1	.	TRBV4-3	TGCGCCAGCAGCGACAGGGCTGGAGCTTTCTTT	CASSDRAGAFF
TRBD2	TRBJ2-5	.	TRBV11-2	TGTGCCAGCAGCACACTAGCGGGAGATAAAGAGACCCAGTACTTC	CASSTLAGDKETQYF
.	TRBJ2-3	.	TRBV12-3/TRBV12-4	TGTGCCAGCAGTTCAGGGGCTGGGGGAGTGAAAGATACGCAGTATTTT	CASSSGAGGVKDTQYF